This entry is about one T cell receptor beta chain. This clonotype was seen repeatedly, ten times or more. The target of this receptor is not known. No much larger clonotype is one base removed from it; base qualities were not supplied. The record originates from a study of regulatory T cells in long-lasting Graves disease (dated by TCRdb to the early 2020s). With respect to the entire study: Antithyroid drugs had been taken for less than 3 months by newly diagnosed Graves' disease patients. Peripheral blood TCR sequencing and RNA sequencing compared persistent Graves' disease patients with newly diagnosed Graves' disease patients. The study was conducted in China and was registered as a clinical trial. A total of 35 or so samples underwent TCR sequencing: about 13 from persistent and 20 from newly diagnosed Graves' disease patients.

At the junction V is shortened by 6 bases and J by 2 bases, with 9 bases in between. Sequences SGHTA (CDR1) and FQGNSA (CDR2) are obtained from the germline V gene. The CDR3, from cysteine to phenylalanine, totals 13 residues. Just the 39-base CDR3 DNA is kept, in frame starting at base 1. Libraries came from multiplex PCR. Sequenced using an Illumina HiSeq 4000. CDR3 regions were amplified by Arm-PCR with iRepertoire HTBI primers to construct TCR beta libraries. Gel purification was performed on PCR products prior to sequencing. The original methods were these. A total of roughly 67 TRBV and some 15 TRBJ segments were identified across samples and were used for gene usage analysis of CDR3 amino acid clonotypes. Filtered high-quality paired reads were merged into contigs using COPE and FqMerger. Contigs were aligned with BLAST to IMGT TRBV, TRBD and TRBJ reference genes, and CDR3 was defined per IMGT. Clonotypes above 0.1% frequency were classified as highly expanded clones. Shannon entropy served as the measure of repertoire diversity, while the Gini coefficient captured V-J evenness. A clonotype was considered public if more than one individual shared it. TCRdb cleaned the public reads at Q25 with fastp, built clones with MiXCR and kept in-frame beta chains. Rows with a matching CDR3 protein are joined into one entry that keeps the most common DNA and genes. TCRdb assigned the V and J calls; the authors' analysis was not used. The sample profile shows over 450,000 distinct CDR3 sequences; around 12% of them were found once. Approximately 9% of the sample is in the top ten clones.

The sample's time point label, in plain terms: newly diagnosed GD, antithyroid drugs for less than 3 months. For both TCR sequencing and RNA sequencing, RNA was extracted from PBMCs in TRIzol. The diagnosis of Graves' disease was made according to American Thyroid Association guidelines. Patients for the study were recruited at an endocrinology department in Xi'an, China. Each patient gave 9 to 10 milliliters of peripheral blood, collected in an EDTA anticoagulant tube. Ficoll Paque Plus density gradient separation was used to isolate PBMCs, and no further T cell sorting was performed. RNA quality was checked with an Agilent 2100 Bioanalyzer and agarose gel, and concentration with a NanoDrop 2000. Findings and caveats that apply to the study as a whole: Only peripheral blood was studied, because thyroid tissue, the primary lesion, was inaccessible. Only the TCR beta chain was sequenced and analyzed. A larger number of public clonotypes was shared among persistent patients (more than 2,500) than among newly diagnosed patients (roughly 1,000). Persistent Graves' disease patients showed lower TCR Shannon entropy and fewer highly expanded clones than newly diagnosed patients, suggesting clonal expansion. The authors noted that the small sample size was a limitation that may lower accuracy. Preferential use of TRBV28, TRBJ1-2 and TRBJ2-5 was observed in persistent disease, whereas TRBV20-1 and TRBJ2-1 were favored in newly diagnosed disease.

Separately, the same data were catalogued under a study of T cells in Graves' hyperthyroidism and ophthalmopathy. That second publication adds: Graves' hyperthyroidism was defined as stable when no progression to ophthalmopathy occurred over 18 months of follow-up. Hyperthyroidism patients were aged 18 to 65 years and newly diagnosed, with disease duration of less than 2 months. Exclusion was applied to patients with uncontrolled infections, other autoimmune diseases, pregnancy or lactation. Diagnoses were established on the basis of clinical symptoms, serum thyroxine and TRAb, thyroid ultrasound, and orbital computed tomography. The TCR CDR3 was subjected to a first round of RT-PCR using the HTBI primer set and the Qiagen OneStep RT-PCR kit. Most expanded thyroid clonotypes (frequency above 0.001) were also detected in blood, a finding suggesting that blood repertoires may reflect thyroid immune responses. A 13 V-J signature model separated ophthalmopathy from stable hyperthyroidism, with around 88% sensitivity and 81.08% specificity in cross-validation and 80%/75% in testing. In validation, the model predicted progression to ophthalmopathy a median of roughly six months before onset, with approximately 68% sensitivity and roughly 73% specificity. To identify distinguishing TCR V-J signatures, a discovery cohort of about 100 patients was used, comprising 43 with Graves' ophthalmopathy and 57 with stable Graves' hyperthyroidism. Prospective prediction of ophthalmopathy was tested in an independent validation cohort of some 19 hyperthyroidism patients and around 16 patients who later progressed to ophthalmopathy. The approximately 100 discovery patients were divided at random into training and test sets in a 7:3 ratio. The study also compared thyroid tissue and blood T-cell repertoires from about six Graves' hyperthyroidism patients. After sampling, hyperthyroidism patients received methimazole starting at 30 mg daily, and ophthalmopathy patients received high-dose intravenous methylprednisolone. The libraries were constructed in a second round of multiplex PCR and then size-selected and purified. Paired-end sequencing of the libraries was performed with 100 bp reads on an Illumina HiSeq2000. SOAPnuke was used to process the raw data, removing reads that contained adapters or uncalled bases, had a mean Phred below 15, or lacked an exact match to the constant primer or identifier. High-quality paired reads were merged using COPE v1.2.5, and each unique nucleotide sequence was defined as a clonotype. Clonotypes were aligned to IMGT TRBV, TRBD and TRBJ reference segments using MiTCR v1.1. The analysis included only V-J combinations with a frequency above 0.0001, which together covered more than 99% of the repertoires. The TCS score was defined as the ratio of F50 (clonal expansion) to E x V (chaos), calculated using BLOSUM62-based TCRdist between CDR3 peptides within each V-J. Welch's t-statistics and random forest reduced fewer than 550 V-J features to around 14, which were used in a naive Bayes classifier (R e1071). Sample size was not statistically predetermined, and investigators were not blinded to group allocation. The paper describes TCR Vbeta CDR3 sequencing of some 130 peripheral blood samples, made up of 43 ophthalmopathy patients, some 76 hyperthyroidism patients and roughly 17 progressor patients.

The TCR sequence derives from a woman aged 25 to 39 with Graves disease. Donor details come from another sample of the same person, matched by shared clones. Source: peripheral blood mononuclear cells (PBMCs), taken at new diagnosis, from a patient treated with antithyroid drugs. The chain couples TRBV7-2 to TRBJ2-3, with no confident D gene call. Here the CDR3 is given as CASSFDVTDTQYF. The DNA sequence is TGTGCCAGCAGTTTCGATGTCACAGATACGCAGTATTTT. Where the CDR3 stops, the reference TRBV7-2 and TRBJ2-3 genes take over; the full variable domain is GAGVSQSPSNKVTEKGKDVELRCDPISGHTALYWYRQSLGQGLEFLIYFQGNSAPDKSGLPSDRFSAERTGGSVSTLTIQRTQQEDSAVYLCASSFDVTDTQYFGPGTRLTVL.